This TCR beta chain was profiled in a study of PD-1 blockade in classical Hodgkin lymphoma (dated by TCRdb to the early 2020s). Describing the broader study: Nivolumab dosing was 3 mg/kg intravenously every 2 weeks, continuing until either disease progression or unacceptable toxicity. The study used TCR beta sequencing and CyTOF to define a peripheral blood immune signature of response to PD-1 blockade in classical Hodgkin lymphoma.

The germline ends are 12 bases apart after V is trimmed by 6 bases and J by 0 bases. Via the germline V gene (reference sequence), CDR1 is LNHDA and CDR2 SQIVND. Including the terminal cysteine and phenylalanine, the CDR3 comprises 14 residues. Here the CDR3 DNA is all that survives: 42 bases in frame from base 1. The Qiagen DNeasy kit was used to extract genomic DNA from unsorted PBMCs and from the negatively selected CD4+ and CD8+ fractions. TCR beta CDR3 regions were amplified by immunoSEQ multiplex PCR using primers annealing to V and J segments. A synthetic immune receptor repertoire was used to minimize amplification bias, and any remaining bias was removed computationally after sequencing. The study's processing was this. Repertoire diversity was quantified as the Shannon entropy index using custom Python scripts. Unsorted, CD4+ and CD8+ repertoires were analyzed separately, except in combined analyses where CD4+ and CD8+ sequences were merged in silico. A clone counted as expanded when the clone's frequency after treatment rose at least 2-fold relative to C1D1, and clones undetected at baseline were given a pseudocount of 0.5. Singleton clones were defined as clones with 0 or 1 copy at C1D1, and non-singleton clones were defined as clones with 2 or more copies. Clones expanded in unsorted samples were labelled as CD4+, CD8+ or unknown by matching protein sequences in sorted samples from the same patient. Wilcoxon tests were applied to paired samples to test diversity changes from C1D1 to C4D1. As stored in TCRdb, this immuneACCESS dataset retains in-frame rearrangements with V and J assigned. A fraction of the clones does not appear; measured against another copy, unresolved V genes explain less than half of the discrepancy, and the remainder lacks a known reason. The DNA gave D and trimming, while V, J and clone size come from that table. The sample table contains approximately 13,000 clones; only one count was recorded for 80% of them. 24% of the sample goes to the ten largest clones.

This specimen's time point label, per the study, means: cycle 1 day 1 (C1D1), immediately before nivolumab initiation. Relapse after autologous stem cell transplantation had occurred in all trial patients, and cohorts A, B and C were distinguished by prior brentuximab vedotin exposure. The trial cohort was composed of 56 patients with relapsed/refractory classical Hodgkin lymphoma, for whom complete response, partial response or progressive disease was recorded as best overall response. Single-agent nivolumab was administered to trial patients in the multi-cohort phase II CheckMate 205 trial. An independent review committee assessed best overall response by applying the 2007 International Working Group response criteria. PBMCs from the trial were collected at three points: immediately before nivolumab initiation (C1D1), and during therapy at cycle 2 day 1 and cycle 4 day 1. Peripheral blood was collected in 8 mL Vacutainer Cell Preparation Tubes, from which PBMCs were isolated by centrifugation and then cryopreserved.

What the work shows at the level of the full study, not this receptor alone: Baseline diversity similar to that of newly diagnosed patients was observed in trial patients achieving complete response, whereas significantly lower diversity was observed in partial responders and progressors. Baseline TCR diversity was reported to be lower in newly diagnosed patients than in healthy donors and to be lower still in relapsed/refractory patients. Only a single clinical trial cohort was studied, and what caused the repertoire differences, possibly disease activity or prior therapy, remained undefined. CD4+ but not CD8+ TCR diversity rose significantly by C4D1 (p=0.0027 vs p=0.16), most apparent in complete responders (p=0.02). Patients starting nivolumab less than 1 year after ASCT had lower diversity and were excluded from later analyses to avoid confounding by immune reconstitution.

On this clone: Its target antigen remains unknown. Base qualities were left out, and no much larger clone turns up one base away.

The rearrangement combines TRBV19 with TRBJ2-7; TRBD1 is possibly the D segment (6 matching bases). The sequenced sample was peripheral blood mononuclear cells (PBMCs), obtained at baseline. The source of this sequence is a human donor with classical Hodgkin lymphoma. The nucleotide sequence is TGTGCCAGTAGCGAACAGGGCTTCTCCTACGAGCAGTACTTC. Translated, this gives CASSEQGFSYEQYF. Where the CDR3 stops, the reference TRBV19 and TRBJ2-7 genes take over; the full variable domain is DGGITQSPKYLFRKEGQNVTLSCEQNLNHDAMYWYRQDPGQGLRLIYYSQIVNDFQKGDIAEGYSVSREKKESFPLTVTSAQKNPTAFYLCASSEQGFSYEQYFGPGTRLTVT.